This T cell receptor (beta chain) was captured in a study of blood T cell repertoires in COVID-19. Across the whole study: The United States, Italy and Spain supplied acute and convalescent COVID-19 samples.

A single count supports this clone. The protocol was immunoSEQ multiplex PCR, while the TCRdb copy is restricted to in-frame clones and leaves out a portion. The sample includes 250,000 to 350,000 clones, approximately 83% of them seen just once. Material for sequencing was peripheral blood. This receptor was identified in a woman aged 25 to 39 who had recovered from COVID-19.

The CDR3 nucleotides read TGTGCCAGCAGTTTACGAGGGCCCAGGTACGAGCAGTACTTC. Translated: CASSLRGPRYEQYF. V usage is TRBV27 and J usage is TRBJ2-7; possible D gene TRBD2, 5 bases. Germline CDR1 MNHEY, CDR2 SMNVEV (reference sequence). This CDR3 is 14 amino acids long. The V end was cut by 2 bases, the J end by 4 bases, with 12 bases between.